Sequencing of this T cell receptor (beta chain) was carried out in a study of identical twins. The CDR3 loop spans 13 amino acids. The ends lost 8 bases at V and 1 base at J; junction bases unmatched: 4. TCRdb recomputed calls from the 5' RACE reads with MiXCR, one row per CDR3 protein. The table lists about 890,000 distinct CDR3 sequences, approximately 13% of them singletons. These data were also filed under a second study, of yellow fever vaccine responses in identical twins.

Sequencing input: PBMCs. This rearrangement joins TRBV12-3 or TRBV12-4 to TRBJ2-7, with TRBD1 matching 8 bases. The receptor was derived from a woman younger than 30 in good health. The CDR3, as DNA: TGTGCCAGCCGGACAGGGCATTCCTACGAGCAGTACTTC. Translated: CASRTGHSYEQYF.